This TCR beta chain was profiled in a study of CXCR3-negative and CXCR3-positive naive CD8 T cells. Study details: Cumulative TRB read yield was about 140 million, averaging about 1.5 +/- 0.3 million per library.

Notes on this clonotype: Its cognate antigen is unknown.

Findings and limits, study-wide: Comparison of naive CXCR3-negative and CXCR3-positive cells revealed similar TRBV-TRBJ usage, while memory cells differed. Memory CD8+ T cell repertoires were far less diverse than both naive subsets. Surface CD5 looked about the same in the naive subsets, so the authors worked out TCR strength from TRB CDR3 properties.

In preparing the TRB cDNA libraries, 5' RACE with UMI labels was used. After re-calling the 5' RACE reads, TCRdb lists one entry per CDR3 protein, DNA absent. Listed are some 28,000 distinct CDR3 sequences; roughly 10% falls within the top ten. The CDR3 spans 16 residues. Looked up from germline, CDR1 is SGHDN and CDR2 is FVKESK. The chain recombines TRBV14 with TRBJ1-5; TCRdb's assignment of TRBD1 cannot be checked, as there is no DNA. The sequence was obtained from a human donor in good health. Some clones in this sample may be carry-over from other donors' samples. Sequencing was performed on memory CD8+ T cells from blood. CDR3 sequence reads: CASSQPGTGLNQPQHF.